This T cell receptor (beta chain) was retrieved from a study of CD8+ T cells in alopecia areata. The sample's treatment: oral pan-JAK inhibitor, 5-10 mg twice daily. cDNA reverse transcribed from extracted RNA served as the sequencing template. Produced via immunoSEQ multiplex PCR; TCRdb's table is partial and in-frame only. The sample holds some 180,000 clones, less than 70% seen once. V trimming: 1 base; J trimming: 5 bases; junction bases outside the gene matches: 4. Germline V gene lookup returns CDR1 LGHNA and CDR2 YSLEER. The CDR3 consists of 15 residues. This receptor was identified in a human donor with alopecia areata. This material consisted of CD8+ T cells sorted from blood, taken at week 24, from a patient treated with tofacitinib. The chain uses TRBV4-3 and TRBJ1-1; 10 bases align to TRBD1. The CDR3 sequence: CASSQGTGGRTEAFF. CDR3 nucleotides: TGCGCCAGCAGCCAAGGGACAGGGGGTCGAACTGAAGCTTTCTTT.